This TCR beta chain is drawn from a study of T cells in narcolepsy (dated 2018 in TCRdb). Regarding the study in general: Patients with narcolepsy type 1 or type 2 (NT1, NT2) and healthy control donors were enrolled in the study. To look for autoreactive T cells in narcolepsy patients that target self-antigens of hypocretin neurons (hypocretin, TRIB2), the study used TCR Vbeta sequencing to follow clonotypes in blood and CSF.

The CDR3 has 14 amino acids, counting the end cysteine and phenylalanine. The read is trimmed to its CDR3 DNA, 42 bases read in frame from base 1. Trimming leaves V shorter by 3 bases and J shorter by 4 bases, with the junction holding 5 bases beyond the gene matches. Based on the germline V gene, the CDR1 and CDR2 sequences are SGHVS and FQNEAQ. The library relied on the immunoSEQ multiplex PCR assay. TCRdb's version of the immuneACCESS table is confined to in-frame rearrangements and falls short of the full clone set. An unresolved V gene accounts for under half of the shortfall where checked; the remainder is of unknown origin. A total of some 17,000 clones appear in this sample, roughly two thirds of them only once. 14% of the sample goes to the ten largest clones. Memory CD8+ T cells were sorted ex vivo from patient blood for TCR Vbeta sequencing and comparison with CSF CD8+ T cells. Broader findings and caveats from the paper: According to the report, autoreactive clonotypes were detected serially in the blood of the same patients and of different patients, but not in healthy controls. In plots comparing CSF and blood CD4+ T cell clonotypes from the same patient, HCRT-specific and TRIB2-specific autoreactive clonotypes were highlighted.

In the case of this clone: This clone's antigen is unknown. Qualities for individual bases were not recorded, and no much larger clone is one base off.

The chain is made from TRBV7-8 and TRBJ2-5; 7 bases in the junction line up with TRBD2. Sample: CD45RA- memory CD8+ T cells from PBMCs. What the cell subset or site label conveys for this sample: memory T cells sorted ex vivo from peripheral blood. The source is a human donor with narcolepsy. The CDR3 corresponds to CASSFYSSGETQYF. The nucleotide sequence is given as TGTGCCAGCAGCTTTTACTCTAGCGGAGAGACCCAGTACTTC.